This is a list of T cell receptor beta chains from one sample in a study of T-cell memory formation after mild COVID-19. TCRdb fed the 5' RACE reads into MiXCR, producing one record per CDR3 protein. Here the sample spans 350,000 to 550,000 distinct CDR3 sequences, 15% to 20% being singletons. Sequencing was carried out using PBMCs or a T cell subset sorted from them (not recorded which). Receptor source: a man aged 18 to 29 who had mild COVID-19 (a few samples of this study predate the infection). Cell type and time point are not known. Both conserved end residues are part of each CDR3. A D gene is named only where the DNA matches it firmly. Not all rows give a size; the values are once, few, many and, for expanded clones, a class.

>TRBJ1-1|NA|TRBV19|NA
TGTGCCAGTAGTATGGCCATTTCCCAGACTGAAGCTTTCTTT
CASSMAISQTEAFF
>TRBJ2-3|TRBD2|TRBV5-4|few
TGTGCCAGCAGCGACCAAGCGGGGGGAGATACGCAGTATTTT
CASSDQAGGDTQYF
>TRBJ2-7|TRBD2|TRBV4-2|few
TGTGCCAGCAGCCAAGATTATGGCGGGGGGCTATACGAGCAGTACTTC
CASSQDYGGGLYEQYF
>TRBJ1-4|NA|TRBV2|NA
TGTGCCACCCGTCCCGAGTCGACTAATGAAAAACTGTTTTTT
CATRPESTNEKLFF
>TRBJ2-5|TRBD2|TRBV12-3/TRBV12-4|NA
TGTGCCAGCAGTCAACTAGCGGAGCGCACACAAGAGACCCAGTACTTC
CASSQLAERTQETQYF
>TRBJ2-2|NA|TRBV4-1|few
TGCGCCAGCAGCCAATCCCACGGGGGCGGGGAGCTGTTTTTT
CASSQSHGGGELFF
>TRBJ2-1|NA|TRBV25-1|many
TGTGCCAGCAGTGACCAAGGAGGGGGCGATGAGCAGTTCTTC
CASSDQGGGDEQFF
>TRBJ2-1|TRBD2|TRBV4-3|few
TGCGCCAGCAGCCAAATCCTAGCGGGGGCCTTCGGGCAGTTCTTC
CASSQILAGAFGQFF
>TRBJ2-5|NA|TRBV10-3|NA
TGTGCCATCAGACAGGGTCAAGAGACCCAGTACTTC
CAIRQGQETQYF
>TRBJ2-7|NA|TRBV6-6|few
TGTGCCAGCGGAGTCTCCTACGAGCAGTACTTC
CASGVSYEQYF
>TRBJ2-1|NA|TRBV12-3/TRBV12-4|few
TGTGCCAGCAGACGGGTAAATGAGCAGTTCTTC
CASRRVNEQFF
>TRBJ1-6|NA|TRBV27|NA
TGTGCCAGCAGTCCCCGGCCTTATAATTCACCCCTCCACTTT
CASSPRPYNSPLHF
>TRBJ2-1|TRBD1|TRBV5-1|few
TGCGCCAGCAGCGCGGACTCGACAGGGGGTGTTCCGTTCTTC
CASSADSTGGVPFF
>TRBJ2-1|NA|TRBV4-3|few
TGCGCCAGCAGCGGCCTTGTCCTTAGCTCCTACAATGAGCAGTTCTTC
CASSGLVLSSYNEQFF
>TRBJ1-4|NA|TRBV28|NA
TGTGCCAGCCTGAACGGGGTGCCTTTGAGAGAAAAACTGTTTTTT
CASLNGVPLREKLFF
>TRBJ1-1|NA|TRBV6-6|NA
TGTGCCAGCACCACTGAAGCTTTCTTT
CASTTEAFF
>TRBJ2-1|TRBD1|TRBV5-1|many
TGCGCCAGCAGCCCGGACAGGGTTCGGGAGCAGTTCTTC
CASSPDRVREQFF
>TRBJ2-7|NA|TRBV20-1|NA
TGCAGTGCTAGAACCGCAGAACCCGACCGTTCATACGAGCAGTACTTC
CSARTAEPDRSYEQYF
>TRBJ2-1|TRBD2|TRBV7-2|many
TGTGCCAGCAGCCCGGGACTAGCGGGGGCCAATGAGCAGTTCTTC
CASSPGLAGANEQFF
>TRBJ2-3|NA|TRBV12-3/TRBV12-4|NA
TGTGCCAGCAGTGGAATAGGGGGGTATACGCAGTATTTT
CASSGIGGYTQYF
>TRBJ1-1|NA|TRBV5-1|NA
TGCGCCAGCAGCTTCGGGGCGGCGGGCACTGAAGCTTTCTTT
CASSFGAAGTEAFF
>TRBJ2-2|NA|TRBV11-3|few
TGTGCCAGCAGCTTAGATTCCAACAGCTACACCGGGGAGCTGTTTTTT
CASSLDSNSYTGELFF
>TRBJ1-1|NA|TRBV29-1|NA
TGCAGCGTTACAAAGATGAACACTGAAGCTTTCTTT
CSVTKMNTEAFF
>TRBJ2-3|NA|TRBV29-1|NA
TGCAGCGTTTACCAAGATACGCAGTATTTT
CSVYQDTQYF
>TRBJ1-2|TRBD1|TRBV11-2|few
TGTGCCAGCAGCTCCATCCAGGGGGCGTATGGCTACACCTTC
CASSSIQGAYGYTF
>TRBJ1-6|NA|TRBV7-2|many
TGTGCCAGCAGCTACAGGGATGATTCACCCCTCCACTTT
CASSYRDDSPLHF
>TRBJ2-7|NA|TRBV4-1|many
TGCGCCAGCAGCCAAGATTGGGATCCGACCCGTCCGAGCTCCTACGAGCAGTACTTC
CASSQDWDPTRPSSYEQYF
>TRBJ2-1|TRBD1|TRBV24-1|NA
TGTGCCACCAGTGATAATTCAGAGGGGGCTAGGGAGCAGTTCTTC
CATSDNSEGAREQFF
>TRBJ2-3|NA|TRBV5-1|NA
TGCGCCAGCAGCGGGAAGGTGAACCAAGGGGCAGATACGCAGTATTTT
CASSGKVNQGADTQYF
>TRBJ1-5|NA|TRBV20-1|few
TGCAGTGCTAGGGCGCCGTATAGCAATCAGCCCCAGCATTTT
CSARAPYSNQPQHF
>TRBJ2-5|NA|TRBV20-1|NA
TGCGTGATCCCCCCGGGGTACTTC
CVIPPGYF
>TRBJ2-3|NA|TRBV4-3|many
TGCGCCAGCAGCCAAGATCGGGGTACAGATACGCAGTATTTT
CASSQDRGTDTQYF
>TRBJ2-6|NA|TRBV6-5|many
TGTGCCAGCAGCATCTCTGGGGCCAACGTCCTGACTTTC
CASSISGANVLTF
>TRBJ2-3|NA|TRBV5-1|many
TGCGCCAGCAGCCCGGACAGTACAGATACGCAGTATTTT
CASSPDSTDTQYF
>TRBJ1-5|NA|TRBV6-2/TRBV6-3|NA
TGTGCCAGCAGTCCCAGGGGACAGCCCCAGCATTTT
CASSPRGQPQHF
>TRBJ2-7|NA|TRBV12-3/TRBV12-4|NA
TGTGCCAGCAGTCCTCCTCGCAGGACGGCTTCCTACGAGCAGTACTTC
CASSPPRRTASYEQYF
>TRBJ1-1|NA|TRBV4-3|NA
TGCGCCAGCAGTCCTATGGGGGGACGTATGAACACTGAAGCTTTCTTT
CASSPMGGRMNTEAFF
>TRBJ1-2|NA|TRBV2|NA
TGTGCCAGCAGTGAAGTTGAGGGCGGCTACACCTTC
CASSEVEGGYTF
>TRBJ1-2|NA|TRBV20-1|NA
TGCTATCCTCGGGGCCCTGGCTACACCTTC
CYPRGPGYTF
>TRBJ2-3|NA|TRBV12-3/TRBV12-4|few
TGTGCCAGCAGTTTAGCGGGGGCGAATACGCAGTATTTT
CASSLAGANTQYF
>TRBJ2-3|TRBD1|TRBV7-2|few
TGTGCCAGCAGCCTGGACAGGGAGCTCACAGATACGCAGTATTTT
CASSLDRELTDTQYF
>TRBJ2-3|NA|TRBV6-1|NA
TGTGCCAGCAGTCGGGGGTCCCTTACAGATACGCAGTATTTT
CASSRGSLTDTQYF
>TRBJ2-2|NA|TRBV20-1|few
TGCAGTGCTAGAGAGGGCGCCGTCAACACCGGGGAGCTGTTTTTT
CSAREGAVNTGELFF